The 18 T cell receptor beta chains below were found in one sample sequenced in a study of identical twins. One entry per CDR3 protein results from TCRdb running MiXCR on the 5' RACE reads. The sample lists fewer than 800,000 distinct CDR3 sequences, less than 9% seen once, with 1.6% in the top ten. The sample was also reused in another study, on yellow fever vaccine responses in identical twins.

Material: PBMCs. Every receptor here comes from a woman in her late teens or twenties in good health.

The chain recombines TRBV6-1 with TRBJ2-1; 9 bases are a match to TRBD2. The ends lost 6 bases at V and 2 bases at J; junction bases unmatched: 8. The CDR3 extends over 16 amino acids. Germline V CDR1 and CDR2: MNHNS, SASEGT. CDR3 coding DNA: TGTGCCAGCAGACTCTCTAGCGGGGCCACCTACAATGAGCAGTTCTTC. This codes for CASRLSSGATYNEQFF.

This clonotype has a handful of counts. This chain links TRBV6-4 with TRBJ2-3; no clear D gene. The V end lost 2 bases, the J end lost 6 bases, and 12 bases lay between the germline ends. The germline gives CDR1 MRHNA, CDR2 SNTAGT. This CDR3 spans 14 amino acids. CDR3 in amino acids: CASSDDGRTDTQYF. Written as DNA, the CDR3 is TGTGCCAGCAGTGACGATGGACGAACGGATACGCAGTATTTT.

This clonotype was detected many times. CDR3 in amino acids: CATEIRSGRAKNIQYF. The CDR3 DNA sequence: TGTGCCACCGAAATCCGAAGCGGGAGGGCCAAAAACATTCAGTACTTC. The chain links TRBV28 to TRBJ2-4, with 9 bases aligning to TRBD2. The CDR3 totals 16 residues. CDR1 and CDR2 (germline): MDHEN, SYDVKM. V lost 10 bases, J lost 1 base, and 11 bases stayed unmatched.

This clonotype was counted only a few times. The genes are TRBV5-1 and TRBJ2-1; TRBD1 aligns across 8 bases. This CDR3 is built from 15 residues. Trimming at V came to 1 base and at J to 10 bases, leaving 10 bases not matched to a gene. The germline CDR1 and CDR2 sequences are SGHRS and YFSETQ. Here the CDR3 reads CASSLYGTGDQEQFF. CDR3 nucleotide sequence: TGCGCCAGCAGCTTGTATGGGACAGGTGATCAGGAGCAGTTCTTC.

This clonotype was seen a handful of times. V is TRBV5-1 and J is TRBJ2-3; D is unresolved. CDR1 and CDR2 (germline): SGHRS, YFSETQ. With 0 bases removed from V and 4 bases from J, the gap between germline ends came to 9 bases. The CDR3 runs 14 residues. The CDR3 is CASSLARQPDTQYF. DNA for the CDR3: TGCGCCAGCAGCTTGGCCCGGCAGCCAGATACGCAGTATTTT.

V is TRBV28 and J is TRBJ2-7; the D gene is possibly TRBD1 (6 bases). The CDR3 runs 16 residues. CDR1 is MDHEN and CDR2 is SYDVKM in the germline V gene. V was pared by 3 bases and J by 0 bases, with 15 bases between. CDR3 bases: TGTGCCAGCAGTTTCAACAGGGAGAGGTTCTCCTACGAGCAGTACTTC. Translation: CASSFNRERFSYEQYF.

The rearrangement uses TRBV15 and TRBJ1-2; D possibly corresponds to TRBD1 (5 bases). The CDR3 has 15 residues. Germline-derived CDR1 and CDR2 are LNHNV and YYDKDF (reference sequence). V shed 5 bases and J shed 0 bases, with 13 bases lying between them. Here the CDR3 reads CATSLTGDPNYGYTF. CDR3 nucleotide sequence: TGTGCCACCAGCCTTACAGGAGATCCTAACTATGGCTACACCTTC.

This clonotype was counted at least ten times. The chain employs TRBV27 and TRBJ1-1; TRBD1 agrees at 7 bases. Germline trimming cut 1 base from V and 2 bases from J; bases unmatched to any gene: 16. The germline CDR1 and CDR2 sequences are MNHEY and SMNVEV (reference sequence). The CDR3 is made up of 19 amino acids. The CDR3 DNA reads TGTGCCAGCAGTTTATTAGCAAGATTTGGGGACAGAGTTAACACTGAAGCTTTCTTT. It translates to CASSLLARFGDRVNTEAFF.

This clonotype was seen many times. The V and J genes are TRBV3-1 and TRBJ1-4; TRBD1 matches 7 bases. The germline V gene has CDR1 LGHDT and CDR2 YNNKEL (reference sequence). This CDR3 is 15 amino acids long. Germline trimming cut 4 bases from V and 7 bases from J; bases unmatched to any gene: 9. In DNA form, the CDR3 reads TGTGCCAGCAGCCCAGCGACCAGGACAGGTGAAAAACTGTTTTTT. It translates to CASSPATRTGEKLFF.

The chain has TRBV12-3 or TRBV12-4 and TRBJ1-4, with D maybe TRBD1 (6 bases). The CDR3 runs to 15 residues. V gave up 5 bases and J gave up 7 bases, with 17 bases separating them. The CDR3 bases are TGTGCCAGCAGTCAGAGGGGGGCACGGGGTGAAAAACTGTTTTTT. This translates into CASSQRGARGEKLFF.

The chain carries TRBV5-1 and TRBJ2-3; 8 bases are a match to TRBD2. V dropped 6 bases and J dropped 6; count of bases not matched to a gene: 9. The CDR3 is made up of 14 amino acids. Germline V lookup: CDR1 SGHRS, CDR2 YFSETQ. DNA for the CDR3: TGCGCCAGCACCCCGACGGGACTAGGTGATACGCAGTATTTT. Translation gives CASTPTGLGDTQYF.

This clonotype was detected only a few times. As DNA, the CDR3 is TGTGCCAGCAGAGACTCGTCTAGCACAGATACGCAGTATTTT. Amino acid sequence: CASRDSSSTDTQYF. V and J are TRBV12-3 or TRBV12-4 and TRBJ2-3; D gene unclear. The V and J ends lost 6 bases and 0 bases respectively, with 10 bases between them. CDR3 size: 14 residues.

This clonotype came up a few times. CDR3 sequence (DNA): TGTGCCAGCAGCCCCCGGCGGGGGAACCAAGAGACCCAGTACTTC. Translation gives CASSPRRGNQETQYF. The V call is TRBV7-7, the J call TRBJ2-5; 7 bases fit TRBD2. V shed 5 bases and J 0 bases; nucleotides not matched to a gene: 6. CDR3 length: 15 amino acids. Per germline, CDR1 SSHAT and CDR2 FNYEAQ (reference sequence).

This clonotype has ten or more counts. The chain is built from TRBV6-5 and TRBJ2-1; tentatively, D is TRBD1 (5 bases). The germline gives CDR1 MNHEY, CDR2 SVGAGI. The CDR3 loop spans 17 amino acids. The V and J ends lost 4 bases and 2 bases respectively, with 18 bases between them. DNA of the CDR3: TGTGCCAGCAGTTTTACTACAGGAGTCGGTGCCTACAATGAGCAGTTCTTC. Protein: CASSFTTGVGAYNEQFF.

A few counts support this clonotype. The V and J genes are TRBV2 and TRBJ2-1, with 9 positions matching TRBD2. V lost 3 bases and J lost 6; bases outside the gene matches: 9. CDR1 SNHLY and CDR2 FYNNEI come from the germline V gene. The CDR3 length is 16 residues. In DNA form, the CDR3 reads TGTGCCAGCAGTGATGCGGGAGGGGCGTTAGGCAATGAGCAGTTCTTC. Its translation is CASSDAGGALGNEQFF. The entire variable domain, with the rest obtained from reference TRBV2 and TRBJ2-1, is as follows: EPEVTQTPSHQVTQMGQEVILRCVPISNHLYFYWYRQILGQKVEFLVSFYNNEISEKSEIFDDQFSVERPDGSNFTLKIRSTKLEDSAMYFCASSDAGGALGNEQFFGPGTRLTVL.

This clonotype came up many times. V gene TRBV6-5 combines with J gene TRBJ2-7; possible D gene TRBD2, 7 bases. Germline CDR1 is MNHEY and CDR2 is SVGAGI. There are 12 residues in the CDR3. V dropped 7 bases and J dropped 4 bases, with 11 bases sitting between them. The CDR3 DNA follows: TGTGCCAGCAAGGGGGGGCCTTACGAGCAGTACTTC. Encoded protein: CASKGGPYEQYF.

This clonotype has only a few counts. V and J are TRBV7-8 and TRBJ1-1; the match to TRBD1 covers 7 bases. V lost 5 bases, J lost 0 bases, and 9 bases stayed unmatched. Germline CDR1 SGHVS, CDR2 FQNEAQ. This CDR3 has 16 amino acids. The CDR3 spells CASSRRDSFMNTEAFF. CDR3 nucleotide sequence: TGTGCCAGCAGCCGCAGGGACAGCTTCATGAACACTGAAGCTTTCTTT.

The chain recombines TRBV10-3 with TRBJ1-5, with TRBD1 identical over 9 bases. The germline CDR1 and CDR2 sequences are ENHRY and SYGVKD. The J segment lost 6 bases and the V segment lost 6 bases, leaving 3 bases of the junction unmatched. The CDR3 consists of 13 residues. The CDR3 coding sequence is TGTGCCATCAGGGACAGGGGTGGTCAGCCCCAGCATTTT. Its protein is CAIRDRGGQPQHF.